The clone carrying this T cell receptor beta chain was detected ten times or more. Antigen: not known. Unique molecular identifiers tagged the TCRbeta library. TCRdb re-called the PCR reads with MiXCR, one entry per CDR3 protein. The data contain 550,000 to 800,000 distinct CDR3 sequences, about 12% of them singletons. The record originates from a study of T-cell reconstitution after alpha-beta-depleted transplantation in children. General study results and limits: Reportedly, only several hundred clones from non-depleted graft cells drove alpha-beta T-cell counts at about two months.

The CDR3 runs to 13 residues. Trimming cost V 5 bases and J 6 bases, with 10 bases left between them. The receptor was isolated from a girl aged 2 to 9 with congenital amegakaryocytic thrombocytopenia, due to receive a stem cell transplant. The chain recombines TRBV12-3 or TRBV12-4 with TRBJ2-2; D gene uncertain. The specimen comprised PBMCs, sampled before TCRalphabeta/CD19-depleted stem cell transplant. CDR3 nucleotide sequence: TGTGCCAGCAGTGGGATTTTTCCCGGGGAGCTGTTTTTT. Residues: CASSGIFPGELFF.